This record covers a single T cell receptor (beta chain). These data originate in a study of control samples from healthy donors and cancer patients. Measured with immunoSEQ multiplex PCR; TCRdb has only the in-frame clones, and not every one. The data show about 180,000 clones, 90% seen once. The CDR3 loop spans 16 amino acids. CDR1 is ENHRY and CDR2 is SYGVKD in the germline V gene. The V and J ends lost 4 bases and 2 bases respectively, with 16 bases between them. V usage is TRBV10-3 and J usage is TRBJ2-3; maybe TRBD2 (6 bases). This TCR derives from a woman between 45 and 65 years old in good health. The sequencing input was blood. The CDR3 region has the DNA TGTGCCATCAGTGGTGGCCCCGGAGGGAACACAGATACGCAGTATTTT. Its translation: CAISGGPGGNTDTQYF.